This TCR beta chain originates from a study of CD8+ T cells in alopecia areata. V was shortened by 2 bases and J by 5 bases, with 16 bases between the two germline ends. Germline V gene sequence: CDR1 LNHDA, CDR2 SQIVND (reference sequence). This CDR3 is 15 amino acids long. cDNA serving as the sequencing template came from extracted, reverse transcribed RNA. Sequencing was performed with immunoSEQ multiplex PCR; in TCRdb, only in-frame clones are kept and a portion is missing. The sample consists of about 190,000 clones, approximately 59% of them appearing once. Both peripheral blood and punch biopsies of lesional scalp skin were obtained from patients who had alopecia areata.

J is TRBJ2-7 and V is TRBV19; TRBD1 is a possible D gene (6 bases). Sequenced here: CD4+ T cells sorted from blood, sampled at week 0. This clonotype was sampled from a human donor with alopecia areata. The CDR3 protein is CASSIPATGIDEQYF. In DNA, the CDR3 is TGTGCCAGTAGTATACCGGCGACAGGAATCGACGAGCAGTACTTC.